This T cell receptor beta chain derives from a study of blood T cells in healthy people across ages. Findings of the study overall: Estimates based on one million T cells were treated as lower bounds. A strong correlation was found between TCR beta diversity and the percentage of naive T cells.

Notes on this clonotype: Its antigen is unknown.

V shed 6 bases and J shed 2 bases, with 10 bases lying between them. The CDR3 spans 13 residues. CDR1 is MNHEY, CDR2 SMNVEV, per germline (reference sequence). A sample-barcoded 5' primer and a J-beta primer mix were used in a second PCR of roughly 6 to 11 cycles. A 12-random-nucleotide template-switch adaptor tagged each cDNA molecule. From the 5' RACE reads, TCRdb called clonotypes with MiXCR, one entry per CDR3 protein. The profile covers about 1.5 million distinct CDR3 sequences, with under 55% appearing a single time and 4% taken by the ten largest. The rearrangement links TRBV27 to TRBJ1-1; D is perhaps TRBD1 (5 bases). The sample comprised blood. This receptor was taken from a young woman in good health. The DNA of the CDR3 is TGTGCCAGCAGCGGGACCTATAACACTGAAGCTTTCTTT. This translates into CASSGTYNTEAFF.